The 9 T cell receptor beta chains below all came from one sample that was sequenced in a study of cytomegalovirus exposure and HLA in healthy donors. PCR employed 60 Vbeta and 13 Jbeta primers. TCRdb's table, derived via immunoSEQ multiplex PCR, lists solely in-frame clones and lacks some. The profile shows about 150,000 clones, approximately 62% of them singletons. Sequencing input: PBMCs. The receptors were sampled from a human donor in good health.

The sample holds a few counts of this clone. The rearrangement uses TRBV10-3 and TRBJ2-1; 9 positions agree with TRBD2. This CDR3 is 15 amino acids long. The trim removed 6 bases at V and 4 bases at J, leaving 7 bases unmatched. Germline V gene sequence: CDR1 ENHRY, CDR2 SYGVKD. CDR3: CAIRLERGEYNEQFF. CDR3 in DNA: TGTGCCATCAGATTAGAGCGGGGGGAATACAATGAGCAGTTCTTC.

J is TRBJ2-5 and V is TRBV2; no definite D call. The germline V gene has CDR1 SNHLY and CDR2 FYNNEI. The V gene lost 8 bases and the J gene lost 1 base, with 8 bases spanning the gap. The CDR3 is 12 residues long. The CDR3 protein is CASYSLQETQYF. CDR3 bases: TGTGCCAGCTACTCCCTCCAAGAGACCCAGTACTTC.

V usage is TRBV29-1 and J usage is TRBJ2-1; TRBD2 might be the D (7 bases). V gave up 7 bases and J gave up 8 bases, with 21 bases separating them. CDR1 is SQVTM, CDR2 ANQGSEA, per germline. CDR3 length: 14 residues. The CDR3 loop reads CSARMRGEGDEQFF. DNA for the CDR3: TGCAGCGCCAGGATGAGGGGGGAGGGAGATGAGCAGTTCTTC.

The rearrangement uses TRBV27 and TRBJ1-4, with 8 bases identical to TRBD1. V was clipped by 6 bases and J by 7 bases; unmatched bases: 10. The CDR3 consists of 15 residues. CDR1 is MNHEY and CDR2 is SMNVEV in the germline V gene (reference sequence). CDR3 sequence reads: CASSSNQGAGEKLFF. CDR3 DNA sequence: TGTGCCAGCAGCTCCAACCAGGGGGCGGGTGAAAAACTGTTTTTT.

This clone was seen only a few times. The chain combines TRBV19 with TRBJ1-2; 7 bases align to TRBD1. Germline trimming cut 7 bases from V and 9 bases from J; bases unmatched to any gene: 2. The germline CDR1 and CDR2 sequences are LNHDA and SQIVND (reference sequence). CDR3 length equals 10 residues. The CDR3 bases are TGTGCCAGTACGGGACAGAGCTACACCTTC. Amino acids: CASTGQSYTF.

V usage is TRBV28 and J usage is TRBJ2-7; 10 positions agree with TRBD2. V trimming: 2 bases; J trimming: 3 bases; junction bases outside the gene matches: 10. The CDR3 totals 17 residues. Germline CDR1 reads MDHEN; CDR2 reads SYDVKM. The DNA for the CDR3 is TGTGCCAGCAGTTTAGAACTAGCGGGACCTGAGGGCTACGAGCAGTACTTC. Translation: CASSLELAGPEGYEQYF.

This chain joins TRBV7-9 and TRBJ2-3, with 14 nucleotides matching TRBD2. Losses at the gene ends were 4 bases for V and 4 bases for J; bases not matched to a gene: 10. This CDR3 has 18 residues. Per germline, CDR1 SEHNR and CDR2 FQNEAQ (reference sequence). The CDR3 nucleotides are TGTGCCAGCAGCTCGCCGGGACTAGCGGGAGACACGGCAGATACGCAGTATTTT. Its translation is CASSSPGLAGDTADTQYF.

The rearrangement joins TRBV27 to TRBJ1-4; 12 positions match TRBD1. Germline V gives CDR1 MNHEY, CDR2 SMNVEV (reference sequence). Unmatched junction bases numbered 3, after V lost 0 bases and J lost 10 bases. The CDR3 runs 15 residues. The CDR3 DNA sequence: TGTGCCAGCAGTTTATCTGGGACAGGGGGCGGAAAACTGTTTTTT. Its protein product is CASSLSGTGGGKLFF.

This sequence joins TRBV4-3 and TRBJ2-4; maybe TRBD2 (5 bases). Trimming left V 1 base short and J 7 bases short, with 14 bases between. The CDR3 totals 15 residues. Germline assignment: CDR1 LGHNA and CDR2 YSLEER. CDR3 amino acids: CASSQGSRDGNIQYF. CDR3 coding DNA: TGCGCCAGCAGCCAAGGATCTCGGGATGGGAACATTCAGTACTTC.